The next 29 T cell receptor beta chains were all read from a single sample in a study of T cells in Graves' hyperthyroidism and ophthalmopathy (dated by TCRdb to about 2019). The library was made by multiplex PCR. Sequencing instrument: Illumina HiSeq 2000. The TCR beta CDR3 regions were amplified from RNA transcripts. The first round of RT-PCR for the TCR CDR3 was performed with the HTBI primer set and the Qiagen OneStep RT-PCR kit. Clones were called with MiXCR by TCRdb after fastp trimmed the public reads at Q25, and only in-frame beta chains were retained. Duplicate CDR3 protein sequences are folded into a single record with the most common DNA and genes. The sample yields some 580,000 distinct CDR3 sequences; roughly a sixth were counted once. The ten largest clones take up under 3.5% of the sample. Sequenced: blood. The receptors were gathered from a woman in her forties with Graves' ophthalmopathy.

This clonotype has just a few counts. The rearrangement uses TRBV27 and TRBJ1-5; D might be TRBD1 (5 bases). Trimming took 8 bases from V and 3 from J, leaving 17 bases between them. The CDR3 consists of 15 residues. The germline gives CDR1 MNHEY, CDR2 SMNVEV (reference sequence). The CDR3 region is CASHTGGTDNQPQHF. The DNA of the CDR3 is TGTGCCAGCCATACCGGCGGGACCGACAATCAGCCCCAGCATTTT.

This clonotype was counted between two and nine times. A much larger clone differs by one base, so this may be a read error. The CDR3 region is CASSPPKVGNTGELFF. As DNA, the CDR3 is TGTGCCAGCAGTCCCCCTAAAGTAGGGAACACCGGGGAGCTGTTTTTT. The J gene is TRBJ2-2, the V gene TRBV27; D call uncertain. V was clipped by 5 bases and J by 1 base, with 14 bases between them. The CDR3 has 16 amino acids. From germline, CDR1 is MNHEY and CDR2 SMNVEV (reference sequence).

Ten or more counts support this clonotype. The gene calls are TRBV2 and TRBJ2-5, with TRBD1 identical over 8 bases. The CDR3 spans 14 residues. J gave up 6 bases and V 3 bases, and 6 bases lay outside the gene matches. The V gene's germline CDR1 is SNHLY and CDR2 FYNNEI. CDR3 bases: TGTGCCAGCAGTGAGCAGGGCAGGGGGCAGACCCAGTACTTC. Translating gives CASSEQGRGQTQYF.

In regard to this clonotype: One base away lies a much larger clone, so this may be a sequencing read error. Likely a read error: the CDR3 ends without its conserved phenylalanine or tryptophan. This chain uses TRBV3-1 with TRBJ2-1, with 9 nucleotides matching TRBD2. J lost 8 bases, V lost 0 bases, and 5 bases had no gene match. The CDR3 sequence is 15 residues long. Germline CDR1 LGHDT, CDR2 YNNKEL (reference sequence). The CDR3 DNA reads TGTGCCAGCAGCCAAGAGGGACTAGCAGCCCATGAGCAGTTCTCC. It encodes CASSQEGLAAHEQFS.

At least ten counts were recorded for this clonotype. Compared with germline, one end of the junction differs, possibly owing to a read error. The genes are TRBV7-7 and TRBJ2-3; no firm D call. Per germline, CDR1 SSHAT and CDR2 FNYEAQ (reference sequence). The CDR3 runs 16 residues. The CDR3 DNA is TGTGCTAGCAGCTTATCCCCCTATGGGGACACAGATACGCAGTATTTT. Protein sequence: CASSLSPYGDTDTQYF.

This clonotype has a handful of counts. The chain uses TRBV11-2 and TRBJ1-1; no clear D. The CDR3 spans 15 residues. Looked up from germline, CDR1 is SGHAT and CDR2 is FQNNGV. V was trimmed by 5 bases and J by 1 base, leaving 14 bases between them. The CDR3 nucleotides read TGTGCCAGCAGCAGGACTGGCCCCCAGAACACTGAAGCTTTCTTT. This codes for CASSRTGPQNTEAFF.

This clonotype was recorded a few times. The V call is TRBV4-1, the J call TRBJ2-7; D is undetermined. Germline V gene sequence: CDR1 MGHRA, CDR2 YSYEKL. V dropped 2 bases and J dropped 0 bases, with 11 bases sitting between them. This CDR3 contains 15 residues. CDR3 nucleotides: TGCGCCAGCAGCCAAAGGGCGGAGAGCTCCTACGAGCAGTACTTC. Protein: CASSQRAESSYEQYF.

This clonotype was recorded many times. The chain couples TRBV5-1 to TRBJ1-2; TRBD1 matches 8 bases. The CDR3 is 14 residues long. The trim removed 4 bases at V and 6 bases at J, leaving 8 bases unmatched. CDR1 is SGHRS, CDR2 YFSETQ, per germline. In nucleotides, the CDR3 is TGCGCCAGCAGCCCCGGACAGGGAGGGAATGGCTACACCTTC. This translates into CASSPGQGGNGYTF.

The genes are TRBV25-1 and TRBJ2-1, with D uncertain. From germline, CDR1 is MGHDK and CDR2 SYGVNS. The ends were cut back, 0 bases at V and 6 bases at J, with 3 bases in the middle. The CDR3 spans 12 residues. This CDR3 reads CASSEYGNEQFF. The CDR3 DNA reads as TGTGCCAGCAGTGAATATGGCAATGAGCAGTTCTTC.

This clonotype was picked up one time. A much larger clone differs by one base, so this may be a read error. The J gene is TRBJ2-5, the V gene TRBV3-1, with 8 bases aligning to TRBD2. TRBJ2-1 explains the end of the DNA better; the J call may be wrong. From germline, CDR1 is LGHDT and CDR2 YNNKEL (reference sequence). This CDR3 is built from 14 residues. The CDR3: CASSQDPGGETQFF. CDR3 bases: TGTGCCAGCAGCCAAGACCCCGGGGGGGAGACCCAGTTCTTC.

The V gene is TRBV12-3 or TRBV12-4, the J gene TRBJ1-2; D remains unclear. The CDR3 is 13 amino acids. Trimming cost V 3 bases and J 4 bases, with 9 bases left between them. The chain's CDR3 is CASSFRVTYGYTF. The CDR3 region has the DNA TGTGCCAGCAGTTTTAGAGTCACCTATGGCTACACCTTC.

V is TRBV4-1 and J is TRBJ2-2; D is undetermined. CDR1 is MGHRA, CDR2 YSYEKL, per germline. Trimming left V 0 bases short and J 0 bases short, with 5 bases between. The CDR3 has 15 residues. DNA of the CDR3: TGCGCCAGCAGCCAAGATCAGGCGAACACCGGGGAGCTGTTTTTT. It is translated as CASSQDQANTGELFF.

Only a few counts were recorded for this clonotype. The CDR3 spells CASSLELGGYNEQFF. CDR3 coding DNA: TGTGCCAGCAGCTTAGAGCTTGGGGGTTACAATGAGCAGTTCTTC. The chain carries TRBV11-2 and TRBJ2-1; D may correspond to TRBD1 or TRBD2 (5 bases each). CDR3 length: 15 amino acids. Germline loops: CDR1 SGHAT, CDR2 FQNNGV. V lost 0 bases and J lost 4, with 10 bases in between.

This clonotype was recorded at least ten times. The chain links TRBV2 to TRBJ2-1, with TRBD1 matching over 10 bases. CDR3 length: 15 amino acids. The germline V gene encodes CDR1 SNHLY and CDR2 FYNNEI. The junction had 11 bases not matched to a gene; V was cut back by 6 bases and J by 9 bases. The CDR3 sequence is CASRRDRGEEGEQFF. The CDR3 nucleotides read TGTGCCAGCAGGAGGGACAGGGGAGAAGAGGGTGAGCAGTTCTTC.

At least ten counts were recorded for this clonotype. J is TRBJ1-3 and V is TRBV2; D is unclear. Deletions cut 6 bases from V and 4 bases from J, with 16 bases between. The CDR3 runs to 15 residues. Germline CDR1 reads SNHLY; CDR2 reads FYNNEI. CDR3 nucleotide sequence: TGTGCCAGCAGGACGGGAGGCCAATACGGAAACACCATATATTTT. It specifies CASRTGGQYGNTIYF.

V and J are TRBV5-4 and TRBJ2-1, with D perhaps TRBD1 (5 bases). The CDR3 is 14 residues long. The germline V gene encodes CDR1 SGHNT and CDR2 YYREEE (reference sequence). Between the trimmed V and J ends, which lost 4 bases and 6 bases, there was a span of 14 bases. The CDR3 spells CASSANRLGNEQFF. DNA of the CDR3: TGTGCCAGCAGCGCGAACAGGTTGGGCAATGAGCAGTTCTTC.

This clonotype was seen a few times. V is TRBV12-5 and J is TRBJ2-3; tentative D call: TRBD1 (5 bases). V shed 6 bases and J shed 4 bases, with 11 bases lying between them. The V gene's germline CDR1 is LGHNT and CDR2 FRNRAP. This CDR3 contains 13 residues. CDR3 sequence: CASGDSNSDTQYF. In DNA, the CDR3 is TGTGCTAGTGGAGACAGTAACTCAGATACGCAGTATTTT.

This clonotype has more than one count but fewer than ten. The chain employs TRBV7-9 and TRBJ2-1; D perhaps matches TRBD2 (5 bases). Trimming left V 3 bases short and J 4 bases short, with 10 bases between. In germline, CDR1 is SEHNR, CDR2 FQNEAQ (reference sequence). The CDR3 totals 14 residues. DNA of the CDR3: TGTGCCAGCAGCTTGCCTAGCAGATACAATGAGCAGTTCTTC. As protein: CASSLPSRYNEQFF.

This clonotype was recorded many times. This rearrangement joins TRBV28 to TRBJ2-6, with no clear D. Germline V gene data show CDR1 as MDHEN and CDR2 as SYDVKM. The length of the CDR3 is 14 residues. V gave up 2 bases and J gave up 4 bases, with 6 bases separating them. The CDR3 here is CASSLKVGANVLTF. Here the CDR3 DNA reads TGTGCCAGCAGTTTAAAAGTCGGGGCCAACGTCCTGACTTTC. Complete variable domain (other parts from reference TRBV28 and TRBJ2-6): DVKVTQSSRYLVKRTGEKVFLECVQDMDHENMFWYRQDPGLGLRLIYFSYDVKMKEKGDIPEGYSVSREKKERFSLILESASTNQTSMYLCASSLKVGANVLTFGAGSRLTVL.

This clonotype was detected many times. The chain is built from TRBV20-1 and TRBJ1-1, with unresolved D. Germline V lookup: CDR1 DFQATT, CDR2 SNEGSKA (reference sequence). This CDR3 has 13 amino acids. The V gene lost 2 bases and the J gene lost 1 base, with 8 bases spanning the gap. This CDR3 reads CSARPTANTEAFF. For the CDR3, the DNA is TGCAGTGCTAGACCTACAGCGAACACTGAAGCTTTCTTT.

This clonotype was counted a single time. This chain links TRBV20-1 with TRBJ2-7; 9 nucleotides agree with TRBD2. Germline trimming cut 6 bases from V and 3 bases from J; bases unmatched to any gene: 9. Germline V lookup: CDR1 DFQATT, CDR2 SNEGSKA (reference sequence). The CDR3 sequence is 14 residues long. The CDR3 DNA sequence: TGCAGTGCGGTTAGCGGGAGAGAGATCTACGAGCAGTACTTC. Translating it yields CSAVSGREIYEQYF.

This clonotype was seen many times. The chain has TRBV7-9 and TRBJ2-5, with 8 nucleotides matching TRBD1. V lost 4 bases to trimming and J lost 5 bases; unmatched junction nucleotides: 12. The germline V gene encodes CDR1 SEHNR and CDR2 FQNEAQ (reference sequence). The CDR3 is 16 residues long. The CDR3: CASSSGQGLSSETQYF. The CDR3 DNA reads as TGTGCCAGCAGCTCAGGACAGGGTCTTTCTTCGGAGACCCAGTACTTC.

The chain joins TRBV4-1 to TRBJ2-7, with D perhaps matching TRBD1 (7 bases). In germline, CDR1 is MGHRA, CDR2 YSYEKL. V lost 1 base and J 4 bases, leaving 14 bases between the germline ends. The length of the CDR3 is 15 residues. CDR3 sequence: CASSQGRQGGYEQYF. The DNA for the CDR3 is TGCGCCAGCAGCCAAGGCCGGCAGGGGGGATACGAGCAGTACTTC.

J is TRBJ1-5 and V is TRBV28; 9 bases align to TRBD1. Germline CDR1 MDHEN, CDR2 SYDVKM. V gave up 5 bases and J gave up 4 bases; unmatched junction bases: 6. The CDR3 runs to 15 residues. As DNA, the CDR3 is TGTGCCAGCAGTACAGGGGGCCCTCCTAATCAGCCCCAGCATTTT. This encodes CASSTGGPPNQPQHF.

This clonotype was recorded a few times. The CDR3 loop reads CASSKIEGLEQYF. DNA for the CDR3: TGTGCCAGCAGTAAGATAGAGGGGCTCGAGCAGTACTTC. The chain couples TRBV27 to TRBJ2-7, with D perhaps TRBD1 or TRBD2 (5 bases each). Germline V gene data show CDR1 as MNHEY and CDR2 as SMNVEV (reference sequence). Trimming shortened V by 5 bases and J by 6 bases, and 14 bases separated the two germline ends. This CDR3 spans 13 amino acids.

J is TRBJ2-7 and V is TRBV6-1; D possibly corresponds to TRBD1 (5 bases). The CDR3 length is 15 residues. Germline lookup yields CDR1 MNHNS and CDR2 SASEGT. V was trimmed by 5 bases and J by 0 bases, leaving 14 bases between them. CDR3 protein: CASSLKDTSSYEQYF. The CDR3 DNA is TGTGCCAGCAGTTTAAAGGACACGAGCTCCTACGAGCAGTACTTC.

This clonotype was detected many times. The V call is TRBV18, the J call TRBJ2-5; perhaps D is TRBD1 or TRBD2 (5 bases each). Trimming left V 4 bases short and J 0 bases short, with 6 bases between. The CDR3 runs 13 residues. Per the germline V gene, CDR1 is KGHSH and CDR2 is LQKENI. In nucleotides, the CDR3 is TGTGCCAGCTCACGAGGGGACCAAGAGACCCAGTACTTC. This translates into CASSRGDQETQYF.

The chain joins TRBV20-1 to TRBJ2-7; D not resolved. The CDR3 is 13 amino acids. Germline values: CDR1 DFQATT, CDR2 SNEGSKA (reference sequence). With 3 bases removed from V and 2 bases from J, the gap between germline ends came to 11 bases. The CDR3: CSARPTATYEQYF. The CDR3 coding sequence is TGCAGTGCTAGGCCAACAGCCACCTACGAGCAGTACTTC.

The chain employs TRBV28 and TRBJ2-3, with 7 bases lining up with TRBD2. V was pared by 2 bases and J by 6 bases, with 5 bases of the junction left unmatched. Germline values: CDR1 MDHEN, CDR2 SYDVKM. The CDR3 length is 14 residues. The CDR3 nucleotides are TGTGCCAGCAGTTTACTAGCGGTCTCGGATACGCAGTATTTT. Protein sequence: CASSLLAVSDTQYF. The complete variable domain, with remaining parts taken from reference TRBV28 and TRBJ2-3, reads DVKVTQSSRYLVKRTGEKVFLECVQDMDHENMFWYRQDPGLGLRLIYFSYDVKMKEKGDIPEGYSVSREKKERFSLILESASTNQTSMYLCASSLLAVSDTQYFGPGTRLTVL.